The clone carrying this TCR beta chain was seen at least ten times. Read coverage stops 3 residues before the CDR3 terminus; the germline J gene supplies the remainder. These data come from a study of T cell clonality in common variable immunodeficiency. The table came from immunoSEQ multiplex PCR; TCRdb's copy has only in-frame clones and leaves some out. The sample is made up of 42,000 or so clones, none counted only once. Trimming cost V 6 bases and J 8 bases; bases outside gene matches: 5. The germline gives CDR1 SQVTM, CDR2 ANQGSEA. The CDR3 runs to 12 residues. Sequenced material: peripheral blood mononuclear cells. The rearrangement joins TRBV29-1 to TRBJ1-4, with 8 positions matching TRBD1. The TCR originated in a person between 18 and 69 years old in good health. Partial CDR3 DNA: TGCAGCGTATCCGGGACAGGAGAAAAA. It codes for CSVSGTGEK. The CDR3 reads in full as CSVSGTGEKLFF. The full variable domain, with the rest looked up from reference TRBV29-1 and TRBJ1-4, is SAVISQKPSRDICQRGTSLTIQCQVDSQVTMMFWYRQQPGQSLTLIATANQGSEATYESGFVIDKFPISRPNLTFSTLTVSNMSPEDSSIYLCSVSGTGEKLFFGSGTQLSVL.